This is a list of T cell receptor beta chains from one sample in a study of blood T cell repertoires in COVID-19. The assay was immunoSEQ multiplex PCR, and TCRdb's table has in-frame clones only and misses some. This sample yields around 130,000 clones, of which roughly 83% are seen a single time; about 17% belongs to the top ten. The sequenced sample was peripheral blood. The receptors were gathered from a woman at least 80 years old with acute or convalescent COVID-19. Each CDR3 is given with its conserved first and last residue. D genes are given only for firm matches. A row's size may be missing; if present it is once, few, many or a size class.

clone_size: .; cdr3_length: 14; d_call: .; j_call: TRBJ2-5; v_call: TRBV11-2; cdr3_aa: CASSLNGGPETQYF; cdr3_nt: TGTGCCAGCAGCTTGAACGGGGGTCCCGAGACCCAGTACTTC
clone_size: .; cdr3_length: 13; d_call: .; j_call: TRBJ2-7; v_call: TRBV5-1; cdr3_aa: CASRRGNSYEQYF; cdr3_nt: TGCGCCAGCAGGAGAGGGAACTCCTACGAGCAGTACTTC
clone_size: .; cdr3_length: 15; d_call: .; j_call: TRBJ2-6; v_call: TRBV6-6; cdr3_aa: CASSSGGSGANVLTF; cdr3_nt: TGTGCCAGCAGTTCCGGGGGCTCTGGGGCCAACGTCCTGACTTTC
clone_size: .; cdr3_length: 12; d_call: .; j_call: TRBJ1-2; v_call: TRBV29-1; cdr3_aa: CSSFSQARGWTF; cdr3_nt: TGCAGCTCATTCTCTCAGGCTCGGGGTTGGACCTTC
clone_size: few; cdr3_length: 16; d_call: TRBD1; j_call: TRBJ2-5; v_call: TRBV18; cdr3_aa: CASSSTGTGRQETQYF; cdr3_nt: TGTGCCAGCTCAAGCACCGGGACAGGGAGGCAAGAGACCCAGTACTTC
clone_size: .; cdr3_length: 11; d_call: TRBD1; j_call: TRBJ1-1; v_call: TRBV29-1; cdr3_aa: CSVHRGGGAFF; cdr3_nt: TGCAGCGTTCACAGGGGTGGGGGAGCTTTCTTT
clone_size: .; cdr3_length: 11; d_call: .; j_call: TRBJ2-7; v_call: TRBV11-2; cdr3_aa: CASSLALEQYF; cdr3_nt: TGTGCCAGCAGCTTAGCCCTGGAGCAGTACTTC
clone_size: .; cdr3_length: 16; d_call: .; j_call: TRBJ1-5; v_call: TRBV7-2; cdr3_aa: CASSLTRTEQNQPQHF; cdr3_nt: TGTGCCAGCAGCTTAACTCGGACAGAACAGAACCAGCCCCAGCATTTT
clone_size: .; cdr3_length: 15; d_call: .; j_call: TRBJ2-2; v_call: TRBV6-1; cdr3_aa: CASSDPRRYTGELFF; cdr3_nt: TGTGCCAGCAGTGACCCTAGGAGGTACACCGGGGAGCTGTTTTTT
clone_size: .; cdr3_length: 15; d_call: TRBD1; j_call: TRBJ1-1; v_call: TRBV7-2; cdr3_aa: CASSSAGTGVTEAFF; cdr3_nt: TGTGCCAGCAGCTCAGCCGGGACAGGGGTGACTGAAGCTTTCTTT
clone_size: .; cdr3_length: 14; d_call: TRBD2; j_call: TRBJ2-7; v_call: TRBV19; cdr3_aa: CASKSGAGAYEQYF; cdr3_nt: TGTGCCAGTAAAAGCGGGGCCGGGGCCTACGAGCAGTACTTC
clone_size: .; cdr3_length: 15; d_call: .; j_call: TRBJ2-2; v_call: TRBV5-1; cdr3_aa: CASSPQGVGTGELFF; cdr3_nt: TGCGCCAGCAGCCCACAGGGTGTTGGCACCGGGGAGCTGTTTTTT
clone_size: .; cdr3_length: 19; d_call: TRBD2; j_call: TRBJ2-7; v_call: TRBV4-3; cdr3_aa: CASSQGLAGGSTHTYEQYF; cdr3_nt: TGCGCCAGCAGCCAAGGACTAGCGGGAGGATCCACCCACACCTACGAGCAGTACTTC
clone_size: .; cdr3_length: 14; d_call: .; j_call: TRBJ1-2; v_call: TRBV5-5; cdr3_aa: CASSPDISPLGYTF; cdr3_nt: TGTGCCAGCAGCCCGGACATTTCGCCCTTGGGCTACACCTTC
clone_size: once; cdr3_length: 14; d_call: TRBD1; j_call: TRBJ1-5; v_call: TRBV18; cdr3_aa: CASSSGQTGQPQHF; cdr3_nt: TGTGCCAGCTCTTCGGGACAGACGGGTCAGCCCCAGCATTTT
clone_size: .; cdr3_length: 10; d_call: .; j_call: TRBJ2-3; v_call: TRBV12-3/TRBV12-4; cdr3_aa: CASPQDTQYF; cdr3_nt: TGTGCCAGCCCACAAGATACGCAGTATTTT
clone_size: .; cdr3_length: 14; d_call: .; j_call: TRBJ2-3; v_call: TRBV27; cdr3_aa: CASSSGRAVDTQYF; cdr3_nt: TGTGCCAGCAGTTCGGGCAGGGCGGTAGATACGCAGTATTTT
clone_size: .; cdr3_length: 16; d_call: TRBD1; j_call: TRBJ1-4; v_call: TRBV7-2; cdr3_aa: CASSPTGDRFNEKLFF; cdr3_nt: TGTGCCAGCAGCCCCACGGGGGACAGGTTTAATGAAAAACTGTTTTTT
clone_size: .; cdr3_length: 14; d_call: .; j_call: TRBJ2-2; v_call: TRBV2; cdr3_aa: CASRGGAETGELFF; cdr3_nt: TGTGCCAGCCGCGGGGGCGCCGAGACCGGGGAGCTGTTTTTT
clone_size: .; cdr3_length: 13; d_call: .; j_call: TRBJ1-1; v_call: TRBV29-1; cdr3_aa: CSVDGAANTEAFF; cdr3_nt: TGCAGCGTTGATGGGGCAGCGAACACTGAAGCTTTCTTT
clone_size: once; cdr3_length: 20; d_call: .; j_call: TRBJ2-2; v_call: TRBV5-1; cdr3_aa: CASSNLTGTGLLAGTGELFF; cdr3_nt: TGCGCCAGCAGCAATCTCACCGGGACAGGGCTACTAGCGGGCACCGGGGAGCTGTTTTTT
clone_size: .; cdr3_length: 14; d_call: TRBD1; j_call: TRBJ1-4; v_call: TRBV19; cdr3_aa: CASSLDRDTEKLFF; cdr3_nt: TGTGCCAGTAGCCTAGACAGGGATACTGAAAAACTGTTTTTT
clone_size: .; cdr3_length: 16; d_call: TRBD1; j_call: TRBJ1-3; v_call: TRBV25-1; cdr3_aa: CASRPRTGVSGNTIYF; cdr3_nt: TGTGCCAGCAGGCCCAGGACAGGGGTCTCTGGAAACACCATATATTTT
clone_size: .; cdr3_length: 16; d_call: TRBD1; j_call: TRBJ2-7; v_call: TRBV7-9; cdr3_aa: CASSPEVRTGTYEQYF; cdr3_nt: TGTGCCAGCAGCCCGGAAGTCAGGACAGGGACCTACGAGCAGTACTTC
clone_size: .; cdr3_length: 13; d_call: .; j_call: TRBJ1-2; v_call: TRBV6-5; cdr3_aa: CASKIEGGTGYTF; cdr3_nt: TGTGCCAGCAAGATAGAGGGGGGGACTGGCTACACCTTC
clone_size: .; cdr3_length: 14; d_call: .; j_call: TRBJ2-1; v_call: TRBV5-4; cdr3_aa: CASSLAGIPNEQFF; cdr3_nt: TGTGCCAGCAGCTTGGCAGGCATACCCAATGAGCAGTTCTTC
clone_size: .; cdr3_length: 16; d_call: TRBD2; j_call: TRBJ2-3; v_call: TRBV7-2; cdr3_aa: CASSSLGLGDAGTQYF; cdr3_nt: TGTGCCAGCAGCTCACTGGGACTAGGGGATGCAGGTACGCAGTATTTT
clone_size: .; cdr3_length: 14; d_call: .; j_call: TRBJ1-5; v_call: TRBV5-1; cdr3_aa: CASSLDRVQRPQHF; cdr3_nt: TGCGCCAGCAGCTTGGACAGGGTCCAAAGGCCCCAGCATTTT
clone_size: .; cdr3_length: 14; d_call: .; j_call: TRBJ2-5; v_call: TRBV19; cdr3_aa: CASSMGTSPETQYF; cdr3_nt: TGTGCCAGTAGTATGGGGACATCTCCAGAGACCCAGTACTTC
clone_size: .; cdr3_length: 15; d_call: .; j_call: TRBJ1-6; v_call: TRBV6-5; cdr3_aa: CASSRRTDYNSPLHF; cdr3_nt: TGTGCCAGCAGCCGCCGGACAGACTATAATTCACCCCTCCACTTT
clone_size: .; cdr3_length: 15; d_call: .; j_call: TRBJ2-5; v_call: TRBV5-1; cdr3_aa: CASSLAGLVQETQYF; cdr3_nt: TGCGCCAGCAGCTTGGCCGGGTTGGTCCAAGAGACCCAGTACTTC
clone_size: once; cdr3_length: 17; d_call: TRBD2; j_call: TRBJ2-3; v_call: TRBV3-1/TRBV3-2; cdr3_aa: CASSQDREREGTDTQYF; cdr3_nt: TGTGCCAGCAGCCAAGATCGGGAGCGGGAGGGGACAGATACGCAGTATTTT
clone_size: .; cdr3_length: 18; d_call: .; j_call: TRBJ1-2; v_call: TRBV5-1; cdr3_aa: CASSSRSPGDGANYGYTF; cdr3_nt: TGCGCCAGCAGCTCCCGGAGTCCAGGGGACGGAGCTAACTATGGCTACACCTTC
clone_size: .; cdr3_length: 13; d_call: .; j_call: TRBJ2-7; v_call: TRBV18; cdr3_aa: CASSPGANYEQYF; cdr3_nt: TGTGCCAGCTCACCAGGGGCAAACTACGAGCAGTACTTC
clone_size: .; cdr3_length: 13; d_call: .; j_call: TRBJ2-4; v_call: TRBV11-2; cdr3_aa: CASTGVAKNIQYF; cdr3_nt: TGTGCCAGCACGGGGGTAGCCAAAAACATTCAGTACTTC
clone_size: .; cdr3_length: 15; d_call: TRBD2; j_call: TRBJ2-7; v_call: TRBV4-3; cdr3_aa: CASSQIAGTSYEQYF; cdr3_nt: TGCGCCAGCAGCCAGATAGCGGGAACCTCCTACGAGCAGTACTTC
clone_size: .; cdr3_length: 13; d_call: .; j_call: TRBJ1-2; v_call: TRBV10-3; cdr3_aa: CAISEGGGYGYTF; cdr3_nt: TGTGCCATCAGTGAGGGGGGAGGCTATGGCTACACCTTC
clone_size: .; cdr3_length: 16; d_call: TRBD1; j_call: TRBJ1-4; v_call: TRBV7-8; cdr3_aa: CASSFRPGDRDEKLFF; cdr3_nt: TGTGCCAGCAGCTTCCGGCCGGGTGACAGGGATGAAAAACTGTTTTTT
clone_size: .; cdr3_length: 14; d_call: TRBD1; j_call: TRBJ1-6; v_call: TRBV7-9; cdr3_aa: CASSRRQGGSPLHF; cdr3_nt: TGTGCCAGCAGCCGCCGACAGGGTGGATCACCCCTCCACTTT
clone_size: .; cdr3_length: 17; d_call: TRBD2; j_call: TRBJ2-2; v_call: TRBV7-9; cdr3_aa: CASSSGPGLPDTGELFF; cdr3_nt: TGTGCCAGCAGCTCGGGCCCGGGACTACCGGACACCGGGGAGCTGTTTTTT
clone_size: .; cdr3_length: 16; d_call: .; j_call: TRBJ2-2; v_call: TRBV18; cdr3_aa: CASSPRQGGDTGELFF; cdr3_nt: TGTGCCAGCTCACCACGACAGGGAGGAGACACCGGGGAGCTGTTTTTT
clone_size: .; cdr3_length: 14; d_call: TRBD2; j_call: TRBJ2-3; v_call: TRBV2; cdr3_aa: CASRGLAGPDTQYF; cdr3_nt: TGTGCCAGCAGGGGACTAGCGGGGCCAGATACGCAGTATTTT
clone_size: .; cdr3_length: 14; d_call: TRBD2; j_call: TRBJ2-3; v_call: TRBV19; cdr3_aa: CASSPGTSGSAQYF; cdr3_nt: TGTGCCAGTAGCCCCGGGACTAGCGGGAGTGCGCAGTATTTT
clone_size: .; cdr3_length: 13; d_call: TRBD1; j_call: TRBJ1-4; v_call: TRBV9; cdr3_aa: CASSGQGSEKLFF; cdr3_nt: TGTGCCAGCAGCGGACAGGGGTCCGAAAAACTGTTTTTT
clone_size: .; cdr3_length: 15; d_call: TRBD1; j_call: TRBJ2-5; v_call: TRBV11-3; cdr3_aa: CASSPGTGERETQYF; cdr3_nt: TGTGCCAGCAGCCCCGGGACAGGTGAAAGAGAGACCCAGTACTTC